This is a list of T cell receptor beta chains from one sample in a study of blood T cell repertoires in COVID-19. Sequencing was performed with immunoSEQ multiplex PCR; in TCRdb, only in-frame clones are kept and a portion is missing. The repertoire holds around 230,000 clones, with approximately 85% as singletons. Sequenced: peripheral blood. The receptors shown here come from a woman aged 60-75 years with active or convalescent COVID-19. Both conserved end residues are part of each CDR3. A D gene is named only where the DNA matches it firmly. A clone size is listed for some rows: how often the clone was seen (once, few, many), or a class if it is expanded.

clone_size d_call j_call v_call cdr3_nt cdr3_aa
. . TRBJ1-5 TRBV6-5 TGTGCCAGCAGGCGGGGAGGTGGAAGCAATCAGCCCCAGCATTTT CASRRGGGSNQPQHF
once TRBD1 TRBJ1-3 TRBV7-6 TGTGCCAGCAGCGGAACCCTGACAGGGAACTCTGGAAACACCATATATTTT CASSGTLTGNSGNTIYF
. . TRBJ2-7 TRBV7-2 TGTGCCAGCAGCTTTGCCCGGGACTCCTTCTACGAGCAGTACTTC CASSFARDSFYEQYF
. . TRBJ1-1 TRBV29-1 TGCAGCGTTGCGGTCACTGAAGCTTTCTTT CSVAVTEAFF
. . TRBJ2-7 TRBV10-3 TGTGCCATCAGTGAAGGGGTAGACAGATACGAGCAGTACTTC CAISEGVDRYEQYF
. . TRBJ1-1 TRBV18 TGTGCCAGCTCACCCGCAGGAAGGACAGTGAACACTGAAGCTTTCTTT CASSPAGRTVNTEAFF
. . TRBJ1-4 TRBV18 TGTGCCAGCTCACCCCGCGCAACTAATGAAAAACTGTTTTTT CASSPRATNEKLFF
. . TRBJ1-6 TRBV6-2/TRBV6-3 TGTGCCAGCAGTATGGGGAGGGGCTCCTATAATTCACCCCTCCACTTT CASSMGRGSYNSPLHF
. TRBD2 TRBJ2-5 TRBV5-4 TGTGCCAGCAGCCGGGGGGGAATAGACCAAGAGACCCAGTACTTC CASSRGGIDQETQYF
. . TRBJ1-4 TRBV7-9 TGTGCCAGCAACCTCCAGGGAGGGGGTGAAAAACTGTTTTTT CASNLQGGGEKLFF
. . TRBJ1-2 TRBV7-3 TGTGCCAGCAGCTTATGGATAAGGACAGAAACTAACTATGGCTACACCTTC CASSLWIRTETNYGYTF
. . TRBJ2-3 TRBV15 TGTGCCACCAGCAGAGTAGGTCGTAGCCGTAGCACAGATACGCAGTATTTT CATSRVGRSRSTDTQYF
. TRBD2 TRBJ2-1 TRBV10-1 TGCGCCAGCAGTGACCGCCTAGCGGGCTCCTACAATGAGCAGTTCTTC CASSDRLAGSYNEQFF
. TRBD1 TRBJ2-5 TRBV7-3 TGTGCCAGCAGCTTAAACAGGGGAAGCGAGACCCAGTACTTC CASSLNRGSETQYF
. TRBD1 TRBJ1-4 TRBV7-8 TGTGCCAGCAGCCGAGGGGACAGGGATAATGAAAAACTGTTTTTT CASSRGDRDNEKLFF
. TRBD2 TRBJ2-7 TRBV4-3 TGCGCCAGCAGCCAAGGCCTAGCGGGGGGGGTGTACGAGCAGTACTTC CASSQGLAGGVYEQYF
. . TRBJ1-2 TRBV4-1 TGCGCCAGCAGCCAGCAGGGTCACTATGGCTACACCTTC CASSQQGHYGYTF